Below, 8 T cell receptor beta chains from the same sample are listed, as sequenced in a study of blood T cell repertoires in COVID-19. Assay used: immunoSEQ multiplex PCR; TCRdb lists only in-frame clones, some missing. Here the sample spans under 150,000 clones, roughly 80% being singletons. Sequenced: peripheral blood. The receptors originated from a man between 65 and 85 years old with acute or convalescent COVID-19.

The chain employs TRBV29-1 and TRBJ2-2; the D is unclear. V lost 2 bases, J lost 7 bases, and 5 bases lay in between. The CDR3 runs 11 residues. Germline values: CDR1 SQVTM, CDR2 ANQGSEA. The CDR3 nucleotides read TGCAGCGTTGAATGGAGCGGGGAGCTGTTTTTT. Amino acids: CSVEWSGELFF.

Only one count was recorded for this clone. The rearrangement joins TRBV7-2 to TRBJ2-3; D is perhaps TRBD1 (6 bases). Germline V gene lookup returns CDR1 SGHTA and CDR2 FQGNSA. Trimming removed 4 bases from V and 3 bases from J, with 14 bases in between. The CDR3 runs 15 residues. The CDR3 protein is CASSSGVTGTDTQYF. CDR3 sequence (DNA): TGTGCCAGCAGCTCAGGGGTAACGGGAACAGATACGCAGTATTTT. The whole variable domain, remainder taken from reference TRBV7-2 and TRBJ2-3, is GAGVSQSPSNKVTEKGKDVELRCDPISGHTALYWYRQSLGQGLEFLIYFQGNSAPDKSGLPSDRFSAERTGGSVSTLTIQRTQQEDSAVYLCASSSGVTGTDTQYFGPGTRLTVL.

The chain uses TRBV18 and TRBJ1-3, with 8 nucleotides matching TRBD1. Unmatched junction bases numbered 5, after V lost 1 base and J lost 12 bases. CDR3 size: 13 residues. Germline V gene sequence: CDR1 KGHSH, CDR2 LQKENI. CDR3 nucleotides: TGTGCCAGCTCACCACAAGGAGGGACAGGCATATATTTT. It translates to CASSPQGGTGIYF.

J is TRBJ1-2 and V is TRBV15; a possible D gene is TRBD1 (6 bases). CDR1 is LNHNV and CDR2 is YYDKDF in the germline V gene (reference sequence). This CDR3 comprises 15 residues. The V end lost 3 bases, the J end lost 4 bases, and 15 bases lay between the germline ends. CDR3 DNA sequence: TGTGCCACCAGCAGTCCTGGACAGTCGGCCTATGGCTACACCTTC. Translation: CATSSPGQSAYGYTF.

The chain employs TRBV5-8 and TRBJ2-5; no firm D call. This CDR3 region has 13 residues. Per germline, CDR1 SGHTS and CDR2 YDEGEE. Trimming left V 2 bases short and J 4 bases short, with 9 bases between. CDR3 DNA sequence: TGTGCCAGCAGCTTCAACTCCCGAGAGACCCAGTACTTC. Residues: CASSFNSRETQYF.

The DNA for the CDR3 is TGTGCCAGCAGTTACAGGGGTCGAAATGAAAAACTGTTTTTT. This translates into CASSYRGRNEKLFF. The chain carries TRBV2 and TRBJ1-4, with 7 bases lining up with TRBD1. CDR3 length: 14 amino acids. Germline loops: CDR1 SNHLY, CDR2 FYNNEI. The V segment lost 5 bases and the J segment 5 bases; nucleotides outside the gene matches: 5.

J is TRBJ1-1 and V is TRBV5-4; the match to TRBD1 covers 7 bases. This CDR3 has 14 residues. Looked up from germline, CDR1 is SGHNT and CDR2 is YYREEE (reference sequence). V gave up 6 bases and J gave up 0 bases; unmatched junction bases: 5. In DNA, the CDR3 is TGTGCCAGCACCAGGGGGGCTGTGAACACTGAAGCTTTCTTT. This encodes CASTRGAVNTEAFF. The whole variable domain, remainder taken from reference TRBV5-4 and TRBJ1-1, is ETGVTQSPTHLIKTRGQQVTLRCSSQSGHNTVSWYQQALGQGPQFIFQYYREEENGRGNFPPRFSGLQFPNYSSELNVNALELDDSALYLCASTRGAVNTEAFFGQGTRLTVV.

The gene calls are TRBV5-6 and TRBJ2-5, with D possibly TRBD2 on 6 matching bases. This CDR3 spans 15 amino acids. V was trimmed by 4 bases and J by 3 bases, leaving 16 bases between them. Germline values: CDR1 SGHDT, CDR2 YYEEEE. The CDR3 DNA sequence: TGTGCCAGCAGCATCTTCGGGACTCAGAAAGAGACCCAGTACTTC. Translated: CASSIFGTQKETQYF.